Sequencing of this TCR beta chain was carried out in a study of vaccination and CD4 T cells after COVID-19. General study results and limits: Convalescent patients had a median approximately 83% of reactive clones appearing only post-vaccination.

The Oncomine TCR Beta short-read assay sequenced DNA from cultured CD4+ T cells. Using its own MiXCR run on the PCR reads, TCRdb lists one record per CDR3 protein. This sample carries approximately 9,700 distinct CDR3 sequences, about 27% of them seen once, and the ten largest clones take about half. Indicated treatment: roughly 11-day PBMC culture with coronavirus spike peptide pools or control peptides (ViraFEST assay). ViraFEST used peptide pools to expand antigen-specific T cells before TCR sequencing. Per well, more than 1.5 million PBMCs were cultured in the presence of around 11 IU/ml IL-2 and approximately 10 ug/ml peptide pools. The CDR3 loop spans 17 amino acids. V lost 6 bases, J lost 7 bases, and 22 bases lay in between. CDR1 and CDR2 (germline): LNHDA, SQIVND (reference sequence). Concerning this clonotype: Its antigen is unknown. A much larger clone differs by one base, so this may be a read error.

The sequence derives from a human donor who received a COVID-19 vaccine. Sequenced here: CD4+ T cells from blood, cultured in vitro, sampled before SARS-CoV-2 vaccination. The chain combines TRBV19 with TRBJ1-6; D unresolved. The CDR3 bases are TGTGCCAGTAGCCGCAACCACCCGGGTGGTGGGAATTCACCCCTCCACTTT. This codes for CASSRNHPGGGNSPLHF.